This T cell receptor (beta chain) was identified during a study of response to subunit inactivated influenza vaccine. TCRdb reanalysed the RT-PCR reads using MiXCR and keeps one entry per CDR3 protein. This table has about 570,000 distinct CDR3 sequences, about 11% appearing once. The CDR3 totals 15 residues. With V trimmed by 4 bases and J by 0 bases, 5 bases remained unmatched. The sample also formed part of further work on T cells expressing NK-cell markers. Turning to that study: Template switching by 5'RACE with UMIs generated the TCR beta cDNA. Serological testing identified most of the eight sequenced donors as HCMV-seropositive and one as seronegative.

This TCR was sampled from a man aged 50-60 years who received an inactivated influenza vaccine. Here the sequenced sample was PBMCs from blood, taken on the day of vaccination. This chain connects TRBV12-3 or TRBV12-4 to TRBJ2-7; 8 bases match TRBD2. As DNA, the CDR3 is TGTGCCAGCAGTTATAGCGGGGTAGTCTCCTACGAGCAGTACTTC. This sequence encodes CASSYSGVVSYEQYF.